The rows below give T cell receptor beta chains drawn from one sample of a study of T cell repertoires in cytomegalovirus infection. Antigen specificity for these receptors is unknown. From the reads, TCRdb called clonotypes with MiXCR, one entry per CDR3 protein. The table lists about 310,000 distinct CDR3 sequences, approximately 25% of them singletons. The sample here was cultured PBMCs, taken from culture after CMV antigen stimulation. All receptors derive from a human donor in good health (CMV status not recorded). Some clones in this sample may be carry-over from other donors' samples. Each CDR3 is given with its conserved first and last residue. D genes are given only for firm matches. Not every row has a clone size; where given, it reads once, few, many or a size class.

abundance,v_gene,d_gene,j_gene,CDR3nt,CDR3aa
many,TRBV11-1,NA,TRBJ2-1,TGTGCCAGCAGCTTAGAACCGGGAGCATACAATGAGCAGTTCTTC,CASSLEPGAYNEQFF
NA,TRBV29-1,TRBD2,TRBJ2-3,TGCAGCGTTTCCGGGACTAGCGGGAGTGCAGATACGCAGTATTTT,CSVSGTSGSADTQYF
NA,TRBV6-2/TRBV6-3,NA,TRBJ2-1,TGTGCCAGCAGTTCCGGCCCTGAGCAGTTCTTC,CASSSGPEQFF
NA,TRBV12-3/TRBV12-4,NA,TRBJ1-3,TGTGCCAGCAGTCAGGGGAACTCTGGAAACACCATATATTTT,CASSQGNSGNTIYF
NA,TRBV7-2,NA,TRBJ2-5,TGTGCCAGCAGCTTGGACCCGACGGGGACCCAGTACTTC,CASSLDPTGTQYF
few,TRBV6-5,NA,TRBJ1-5,TGTGCCAGCAGTACCTCCGGGGGCGGCAATCAGCCCCAGCATTTT,CASSTSGGGNQPQHF
few,TRBV20-1,TRBD2,TRBJ2-1,TGCAGTGCTAGAGGCCAGCTAGCGGAGGGGCTCTCCTACAATGAGCAGTTCTTC,CSARGQLAEGLSYNEQFF
few,TRBV7-9,TRBD2,TRBJ2-2,TGTGCCAGCAGCTTAATCCGGGAGGGCACCGGGGAGCTGTTTTTT,CASSLIREGTGELFF
few,TRBV11-3,NA,TRBJ2-7,TGTGCCAGCAGCGCCGGGACCGGTAGCTCCTACGAGCAGTACTTC,CASSAGTGSSYEQYF
NA,TRBV6-5,NA,TRBJ2-7,TGTGCCAGCAGTTACTCAGGGACCCTGTACGAGCAGTACTTC,CASSYSGTLYEQYF
NA,TRBV18,NA,TRBJ2-7,TGTGCCAGCTCTACCAGGGGGGATCCCTACGAGCAGTACTTC,CASSTRGDPYEQYF
NA,TRBV29-1,NA,TRBJ1-1,TGCAGCGAGAGGGACGGGAACACTGAAGCTTTCTTT,CSERDGNTEAFF
NA,TRBV12-3/TRBV12-4,TRBD2,TRBJ2-2,TGTGCCAGCAGTGGTAGCGGGAGCATCCCCGGGGAGCTGTTTTTT,CASSGSGSIPGELFF
NA,TRBV7-8,NA,TRBJ1-1,TGTGCCAGCAGCTTAGCTGGTGCGGAGAACACTGAAGCTTTCTTT,CASSLAGAENTEAFF
NA,TRBV2,NA,TRBJ2-5,TGTGCCAGCAGGGGTGGACAGCAAGAGACCCAGTACTTC,CASRGGQQETQYF
few,TRBV7-9,TRBD2,TRBJ2-2,TGTGCCAGCAGGCCGTTCCTAGCGGCCAACACCGGGGAGCTGTTTTTT,CASRPFLAANTGELFF
few,TRBV28,NA,TRBJ2-7,TGTGCCAGCAGTCTGTTGCCAGGACCGGACGAGCAGTACTTC,CASSLLPGPDEQYF
few,TRBV4-3,TRBD1,TRBJ2-3,TGCGCCAGCAGCCAAGATTTCGAGACAGGGGATGATACGCAGTATTTT,CASSQDFETGDDTQYF
few,TRBV10-1,TRBD2,TRBJ2-2,TGCGCCAGCAGTGAGGCTAGCGGGCTCACCGGGGAGCTGTTTTTT,CASSEASGLTGELFF
NA,TRBV20-1,TRBD2,TRBJ2-3,TGCAGTGTAAGCGGGGGCACAGATACGCAGTATTTT,CSVSGGTDTQYF
NA,TRBV20-1,NA,TRBJ1-5,TGCAGTGCTAGAGATCCGATTCGGGGGCGCGGCAATCAGCCCCAGCATTTT,CSARDPIRGRGNQPQHF
NA,TRBV20-1,NA,TRBJ2-1,TGCAGTGCCCACGGGGCACGGAGCTCCTACAATGAGCAGTTCTTC,CSAHGARSSYNEQFF
NA,TRBV4-3,TRBD2,TRBJ2-7,TGCGCCAGCAGTCGAGGCGGGGGGTCAGAGTACGAGCAGTACTTC,CASSRGGGSEYEQYF
NA,TRBV5-1,NA,TRBJ2-2,TGCGCCAGCAGCTTCGAGGGTCCCGGGGAGCTGTTTTTT,CASSFEGPGELFF
few,TRBV10-3,NA,TRBJ1-3,TGTGCCATCAACGGAGACCTCTCTGGAAACACCATATATTTT,CAINGDLSGNTIYF
many,TRBV7-2,TRBD1,TRBJ2-1,TGTGCCAGCAGCTTGGACAGGGGGCGCGTCAACAATGAGCAGTTCTTC,CASSLDRGRVNNEQFF
few,TRBV20-1,TRBD2,TRBJ2-5,TGCACCCTCGGGCTAGCGGGCCGAGGTCCTCAGTACTTC,CTLGLAGRGPQYF
NA,TRBV19,TRBD2,TRBJ2-3,TGTGCCAGTAGTACCGGGACTAGCGGAAAATGGGATACGCGGTATTTT,CASSTGTSGKWDTRYF
many,TRBV12-3/TRBV12-4,NA,TRBJ1-5,TGTGCCAGCAGCCACACAGGAGACAATCAGCCCCAGCATTTT,CASSHTGDNQPQHF
NA,TRBV7-2,NA,TRBJ1-5,TGTGCCAGCAGCTTACCGGGCTATCAGCCCCAGCATTTT,CASSLPGYQPQHF
NA,TRBV7-4,NA,TRBJ2-5,TGTGCTGTGGGGGGAACCCAAGAGACCCAGTACTTC,CAVGGTQETQYF
once,TRBV4-3,NA,TRBJ1-2,TGCGCCAGCAGCCAAGATCTTCCCAACTATGGCTACACCTTC,CASSQDLPNYGYTF
few,TRBV6-2/TRBV6-3,NA,TRBJ1-5,TGTGCCAGCAGTTACGCGGGAAGCAATCAGCCCCAGCATTTT,CASSYAGSNQPQHF
once,TRBV6-5,TRBD1,TRBJ2-7,TGTGCCAGCAGTAGGACAGGGGTGGGCTACGAGCAGTACTTC,CASSRTGVGYEQYF
NA,TRBV20-1,NA,TRBJ2-1,TGCAGTGCTAGAGATAACCCTGGGGACCGTATCTTTTACTACAATGAGCAGTTCTTC,CSARDNPGDRIFYYNEQFF
few,TRBV6-6,TRBD1,TRBJ2-1,TGTGCCAGCGTCTACCGGGACAGCAATGAGCAGTTCTTC,CASVYRDSNEQFF
few,TRBV11-3,TRBD2,TRBJ2-1,TGTGCCAGCAGCACGGGACTAGCGGGGATAACCTACAATGAGCAGTTCTTC,CASSTGLAGITYNEQFF
many,TRBV7-2,NA,TRBJ2-2,TGTGCCAGCAGCTTAGCGGGAGGTGGGGGCGCGAACACCGGGGAGCTGTTTTTT,CASSLAGGGGANTGELFF
NA,TRBV7-6,TRBD2,TRBJ2-1,TGTGCCAGCAGCTTCTCCATACCGTCACTAGCGGGAGTAAACAATGAGCAGTTCTTC,CASSFSIPSLAGVNNEQFF